This TCR beta chain appears in the sequencing data of a study of T cells in localized non-small cell lung cancer. Study-level points and caveats: Uninvolved adjacent lung showed the highest T cell clonality, exceeding tumor. Sequencing, confined to only one tumor region, leaves heterogeneity possible. Within adjacent lung there appeared a median approximately 60 of the top 100 tumor clones. Elevated circulating T cell density in blood was associated with longer overall survival.

Concerning this clone itself: The antigen is unknown.

The CDR3 totals 13 residues. V lost 4 bases, J lost 4 bases, and 4 bases stayed unmatched. Germline values: CDR1 SGDLS, CDR2 YYNGEE. Sequenced by immunoSEQ multiplex PCR; TCRdb stores in-frame clones only, minus some. The sample shows 25,000 to 35,000 clones, roughly nine tenths of them seen only once. The sequences come from peripheral blood, collected before any cancer treatment. This chain joins TRBV9 and TRBJ2-5; TRBD1 matches at 7 bases. The sequence came from a woman aged 35-75 years with stage I lung adenocarcinoma. The CDR3 loop reads CASSTGTAETQYF. The CDR3 DNA sequence: TGTGCCAGCAGCACAGGGACAGCAGAGACCCAGTACTTC. Together with reference TRBV9 and TRBJ2-5, the CDR3 gives the full variable domain: DSGVTQTPKHLITATGQRVTLRCSPRSGDLSVYWYQQSLDQGLQFLIQYYNGEERAKGNILERFSAQQFPDLHSELNLSSLELGDSALYFCASSTGTAETQYFGPGTRLLVL.